Listed below are T cell receptor beta chains from one sample, sequenced in a study of technical replicates of blood from several donors. Clones were sequenced by immunoSEQ multiplex PCR, and TCRdb holds only the in-frame ones, with some missing. The sample has roughly 72,000 clones, 85% to 95% seen once. The sample consisted of T cells isolated from PBMCs. Receptors originate from a human donor in good health. The CDR3 runs from the conserved cysteine through the conserved F or W. The D gene is left open where the match is weak. Clone size is not always given. Where it is, it says once, few, many or a class for expanded clones.

J gene	V gene	D gene	clone size	CDR3 DNA	CDR3 protein
TRBJ2-3	TRBV10-3	.	.	TGTGCCATCAGTCCGGGACTCTTCACAGATACGCAGTATTTT	CAISPGLFTDTQYF
TRBJ1-1	TRBV29-1	.	.	TGCAGCGCCTGGCGGGGGCTTACTGAAGCTTTCTTT	CSAWRGLTEAFF
TRBJ2-3	TRBV7-8	TRBD2	once	TGTGCCAGCAGTATTAAGCGGGGGAGCACAGATACGCAGTATTTT	CASSIKRGSTDTQYF
TRBJ2-5	TRBV12-5	.	.	TGTGCTAGTGGCCGAGGACTCATCCAGACCCAGTACTTC	CASGRGLIQTQYF
TRBJ1-5	TRBV30	TRBD1	.	TGTGCCTGGAGTACAGGGGGCTTGGAGCCCCAGCATTTT	CAWSTGGLEPQHF
TRBJ1-2	TRBV27	.	.	TGTGCCAGCAGCAGATTCCTTAACTATGGCTACACCTTC	CASSRFLNYGYTF
TRBJ1-2	TRBV30	TRBD1	.	TGTGCCTGGAGTCCTGACAGGGGCCGCTTGGGCTATGGCTACACCTTC	CAWSPDRGRLGYGYTF
TRBJ1-2	TRBV5-1	TRBD1	once	TGCGCCAGCAGCTTGGCCTGGGGACAGGGGGCCTCGGGCTACACCTTC	CASSLAWGQGASGYTF
TRBJ1-4	TRBV4-3	.	.	TGCGCCAGCAGCCAAGTCTACTCAGGGTTTTGGGAAAAACTGTTTTTT	CASSQVYSGFWEKLFF
TRBJ1-1	TRBV7-3	.	.	TGTGCCAGCAGCTTTAACATGAACACTGAAGCTTTCTTT	CASSFNMNTEAFF
TRBJ2-7	TRBV4-1	TRBD1	.	TGCGCCAGCTCTCCGTGGGACAGGTCCTACGAGCAGTACTTC	CASSPWDRSYEQYF
TRBJ2-3	TRBV29-1	.	.	TGCAGCGTTGAAGATAAGGAGGGTTACGATACGCAGTATTTT	CSVEDKEGYDTQYF
TRBJ1-3	TRBV29-1	TRBD1	few	TGCAGCGTTGGCCGGGACAGTGGAAACACCATATATTTT	CSVGRDSGNTIYF
TRBJ1-2	TRBV18	TRBD1	.	TGTGCCAGCTCACCGATAACAGGGGGCGACTATGGCTACACCTTC	CASSPITGGDYGYTF
TRBJ2-7	TRBV5-4	.	.	TGTGCCAGCGCCTCCGGGGGGCATGACGAGCAGTACTTC	CASASGGHDEQYF
TRBJ2-1	TRBV6-1	TRBD2	.	TGTGCCAGCAGTGATGGTTTTGGGACTAGACCCTCCAATGAGCAGTTCTTC	CASSDGFGTRPSNEQFF
TRBJ1-3	TRBV7-9	.	.	TGTGCCAGCAGCTCGGAGCCCTCTGGAAACACCATATATTTT	CASSSEPSGNTIYF
TRBJ1-2	TRBV11-2	.	.	TGTGCCAGCAGCAGAGGGGGAGGGTATGGCTACACCTTC	CASSRGGGYGYTF
TRBJ2-4	TRBV2	.	.	TGTGCCAGCACCCGGGGACTGGTGCTAGCCAAAAACATTCAGTACTTC	CASTRGLVLAKNIQYF
TRBJ2-1	TRBV4-3	TRBD2	.	TGCGCCAGCAGCCACATGGGACTAGCGGGGAATGAGCAGTTCTTC	CASSHMGLAGNEQFF
TRBJ2-1	TRBV7-2	.	.	TGTGCCAGCGGGGAGACTGTCTACAATGAGCAGTTCTTC	CASGETVYNEQFF
TRBJ2-5	TRBV5-4	TRBD2	.	TGTGCCAGCAGCATGACTAGCGGGGAGACCCAGTACTTC	CASSMTSGETQYF
TRBJ2-7	TRBV6-1	.	once	TGTGCCAGCAGGGAGGGAGCGGTAGACTACGAGCAGTACTTC	CASREGAVDYEQYF
TRBJ2-7	TRBV5-4	TRBD2	.	TGTGCCACCACTGGGGGACTAGCGGGAGGGCCGGGGGAGCAGTACTTC	CATTGGLAGGPGEQYF
TRBJ2-5	TRBV5-1	TRBD2	.	TGCGCCAGCAGCTTCTCGACCTTAAGGACTAGCGGTCAAGAGACCCAGTACTTC	CASSFSTLRTSGQETQYF
TRBJ2-7	TRBV6-5	.	few	TGTGCCAGCAGTTACTCGAGCACTTCTCACTCCTACGAGCAGTACTTC	CASSYSSTSHSYEQYF
TRBJ2-7	TRBV30	.	.	TGTGCCTGGGCTAAACCGAGCTCCTACGAGCAGTACTTC	CAWAKPSSYEQYF
TRBJ1-5	TRBV30	.	.	TGTGCCTGGGAACCTTATGGCACAGCAGTTTTGGGTCATCAGCCCCAGCATTTT	CAWEPYGTAVLGHQPQHF
TRBJ1-5	TRBV29-1	TRBD1	once	TGCAGCGTTGCTTGGGACAGCCATAGCAATCAGCCCCAGCATTTT	CSVAWDSHSNQPQHF
TRBJ1-2	TRBV2	TRBD1	once	TGTGCCAGCATGCAAGTTGGGACAGTGATTACTTCGCATGGCTACACCTTC	CASMQVGTVITSHGYTF
TRBJ1-1	TRBV6-6	.	.	TGTGCCAGCAGTTACTCGAGAGGAACTGAAGCTTTCTTT	CASSYSRGTEAFF
TRBJ1-5	TRBV4-3	.	.	TGCGCCAGCAGCCAAGATGGGCGCGATAGCAATCAGCCCCAGCATTTT	CASSQDGRDSNQPQHF
TRBJ2-7	TRBV11-3	.	.	TGTGCCAGCAACACCGGGAACAACGAGCAGTACTTC	CASNTGNNEQYF
TRBJ2-7	TRBV10-1	TRBD1	.	TGCGCCAGCAGGCTGGGACAGGGGGTAACCTATTACGAGCAGTACTTC	CASRLGQGVTYYEQYF
TRBJ2-1	TRBV18	TRBD2	.	TGTGCCAGCTCACCAAGGGGACTAGCAACCTACAATGAGCAGTTCTTC	CASSPRGLATYNEQFF
TRBJ2-3	TRBV14	TRBD2	.	TGTGCCAGCAGCCATCTAGCGGGGGCGGGTACGCAGTATTTT	CASSHLAGAGTQYF
TRBJ2-5	TRBV7-7	.	.	TGTGCTAGCAGCTTACGAGAATATAAAGAGACCCAGTACTTC	CASSLREYKETQYF
TRBJ2-7	TRBV28	.	.	TGTGCCAGCAGTTTACGTTACGAGCAGTACTTC	CASSLRYEQYF
TRBJ1-5	TRBV19	.	.	TGTGCCAGTACCCCGGGGGGGTATCAGCCCCAGCATTTT	CASTPGGYQPQHF
TRBJ2-1	TRBV19	.	.	TGTGCCAGTAGTATGGCGACTGTCTCCTACAATGAGCAGTTCTTC	CASSMATVSYNEQFF
TRBJ2-1	TRBV11-3	TRBD2	.	TGTGCCAGCAGTTGGACTAGCGGGAGCTATGAGCAGTTCTTC	CASSWTSGSYEQFF
TRBJ2-1	TRBV6-1	TRBD2	.	TGTGCCAGCAGTGAAGAAGAGCGGGAGATAGCGAATGAGCAGTTCTTC	CASSEEEREIANEQFF
TRBJ1-1	TRBV6-5	TRBD1	.	TGTGCCAGCAGTTACCGGACAGGGGGCAGGGGTGAAGCTTTCTTT	CASSYRTGGRGEAFF
TRBJ2-7	TRBV7-2	.	.	TGTGCCAGCAGCTTGGACTGGGTTGAAAACGAGCAGTACTTC	CASSLDWVENEQYF
TRBJ2-1	TRBV9	TRBD1	few	TGTGCCAGCAGCGTTGGACAGGGGTTAGGGAATGAGCAGTTCTTC	CASSVGQGLGNEQFF
TRBJ2-7	TRBV9	.	.	TGTGCCAGCAGCTTAACAGGGTCAAGCCGCGAGCAGTACTTC	CASSLTGSSREQYF
TRBJ1-5	TRBV7-2	.	.	TGTGCCAGCAGCAGGGGCCTCTCCAATCAGCCCCAGCATTTT	CASSRGLSNQPQHF
TRBJ2-5	TRBV11-3	.	.	TGTGCCAGCAGCCGCGGCGGGGAGACCCAGTACTTC	CASSRGGETQYF
TRBJ1-4	TRBV27	.	.	TGTGCCAGCAGTCTAGCTCGAGGGACTAATGAAAAACTGTTTTTT	CASSLARGTNEKLFF
TRBJ1-5	TRBV15	.	.	TGTGCCACCAGCAGAGCCCTAGAACGGGAGCCCCAGCATTTT	CATSRALEREPQHF
TRBJ2-3	TRBV4-2	.	.	TGTGCCAGCAGCCAATCAACGGGACTGCTCTACGGTACGCAGTATTTT	CASSQSTGLLYGTQYF
TRBJ2-7	TRBV7-3	.	.	TGTGCCAGCAGCTTCGAGGGGGACTACGAGCAGTACTTC	CASSFEGDYEQYF